This is a list of T cell receptor beta chains from one sample in a study of hypomethylating agent response in myelodysplastic syndrome. Produced via immunoSEQ multiplex PCR; TCRdb's table is partial and in-frame only. Altogether about 4,000 clones are present, around 87% being singletons, with the ten largest covering around an eighth. The source was bone marrow, collected before or after starting hypomethylating agent treatment for myelodysplastic syndrome (not recorded which). The receptors were sampled from a human donor with myelodysplastic syndrome. CDR3s include the opening cysteine and the closing phenylalanine or tryptophan. D genes are given only for firm matches. Size is stated for part of the rows, as once, few or many counts, or as a class when the clone is expanded.

size | D | J | V | CDR3
NA | NA | TRBJ2-3 | TRBV7-2 | CASSFGDATDTQYF
NA | NA | TRBJ2-3 | TRBV5-1 | CASSLDSSDTQYF
NA | TRBD2 | TRBJ2-2 | TRBV2 | CASSSGSSTGELFF
few | TRBD1 | TRBJ1-2 | TRBV6-5 | CASSYSGQGAGYGYTF
NA | NA | TRBJ2-7 | TRBV7-2 | CASSLDRSGIYEQYF
few | TRBD1 | TRBJ2-7 | TRBV6-5 | CASETNRGRYEQYF
NA | NA | TRBJ2-2 | TRBV7-9 | CASSPPPYSTGELFF
NA | NA | TRBJ1-3 | TRBV28 | CASRPPGPDRSGNTIYF
NA | NA | TRBJ1-1 | TRBV19 | CASSIGKGATEAFF
NA | NA | TRBJ1-1 | TRBV5-1 | CASRLGVMNTEAFF
NA | NA | TRBJ2-2 | TRBV7-8 | CASSGRAAGELFF
NA | TRBD2 | TRBJ2-3 | TRBV27 | CASSYLLSKLAGDPSTDTQYF
NA | NA | TRBJ2-7 | TRBV28 | CASTSPTTSEQYF
NA | NA | TRBJ2-1 | TRBV9 | CASSAGTSYNEQFF
NA | NA | TRBJ2-6 | TRBV29-1 | CSVAVSGANVLTF
once | TRBD1 | TRBJ2-7 | TRBV4-2 | CASSQEDRGYEQYF
NA | NA | TRBJ2-3 | TRBV4-3 | CASSQEGRASTDTQYF
NA | NA | TRBJ2-7 | TRBV11-2 | CASSLGYRADEQYF
NA | NA | TRBJ2-5 | TRBV7-2 | CASSFGQAETQYF
NA | NA | TRBJ2-2 | TRBV19 | CASYYRGGTGELFF
NA | NA | TRBJ2-2 | TRBV7-9 | CASSHAGMTGELFF
NA | TRBD1 | TRBJ1-2 | TRBV18 | CASSAQTGGYGYTF
once | NA | TRBJ1-1 | TRBV15 | CATSRDLLNTEAFF
NA | TRBD2 | TRBJ2-1 | TRBV5-1 | CASSPGRVNEQFF